This TCR beta chain was recovered during a study of T cell repertoires in cytomegalovirus infection. On the study more broadly: Newly reported HLA-C-restricted and thoroughly characterized HLA-B-restricted CMV epitopes were employed. Study observations and caveats: In two of eight donors, the top clonotype was HLA-C-restricted CMV-specific.

The trim removed 4 bases at V and 7 bases at J, leaving 14 bases unmatched. CDR3 size: 17 residues. Looked up from germline, CDR1 is LNHNV and CDR2 is YYDKDF (reference sequence). About this clonotype: Its cognate antigen is unknown.

TCRdb re-analysed the reads in MiXCR, keeping a single row per CDR3 protein. The sample consists of more than 300,000 distinct CDR3 sequences, about 35% of them appearing once. V usage is TRBV15 and J usage is TRBJ1-5; 9 positions match TRBD1. Sample: cultured PBMCs, taken from culture after CMV antigen stimulation. This receptor was taken from a human donor in good health (CMV status not recorded). Some clones in this sample may be carry-over from other donors' samples. Here the CDR3 DNA reads TGTGCCACCAGCAATAGAAGGGGACAGGGAGGTATACAGCCCCAGCATTTT. Protein sequence: CATSNRRGQGGIQPQHF. Together with reference TRBV15 and TRBJ1-5, the CDR3 gives the full variable domain: DAMVIQNPRYQVTQFGKPVTLSCSQTLNHNVMYWYQQKSSQAPKLLFHYYDKDFNNEADTPDNFQSRRPNTSFCFLDIRSPGLGDTAMYLCATSNRRGQGGIQPQHFGDGTRLSIL.